A single sample is the source of the 14 T cell receptor beta chains below, sequenced in a study of T cells in Graves' hyperthyroidism and ophthalmopathy. Amplification of TCR beta CDR3 regions used RNA as the template. RT-PCR in the first round (using the HTBI primer set) targeted the TCR CDR3. TCRdb re-called the multiplex PCR reads with MiXCR, one entry per CDR3 protein. The sample holds around 560,000 distinct CDR3 sequences; roughly a sixth are singletons and the top ten take approximately 20%. Source material: blood. The source is a woman aged 18-29 years with Graves' hyperthyroidism.

This chain uses TRBV7-9 with TRBJ2-5, with D tentatively TRBD2 (6 bases). This CDR3 region has 15 residues. Germline lookup yields CDR1 SEHNR and CDR2 FQNEAQ (reference sequence). V was trimmed by 4 bases and J by 2 bases, leaving 14 bases between them. CDR3 loop: CASSSWGLGQETQYF. In DNA, the CDR3 is TGTGCCAGCAGCTCCTGGGGACTGGGGCAAGAGACCCAGTACTTC.

This clonotype was observed many times. The chain recombines TRBV12-3 or TRBV12-4 with TRBJ2-3; D unclear. The V gene lost 4 bases and the J gene lost 4 bases, with 6 bases spanning the gap. The CDR3 sequence is 12 residues long. CDR3 DNA sequence: TGTGCCAGCAGTTATGGGTCAGATACGCAGTATTTT. It specifies CASSYGSDTQYF.

A word on this clonotype: A read error may be the cause here, since a much bigger clone is one base away. DNA of the CDR3: TGTGCCAGCAGCTCCGAACGCAGGCTAGCGGGGGCACAAGAGACCCAGTACTTC. Translation gives CASSSERRLAGAQETQYF. V usage is TRBV9 and J usage is TRBJ2-5; 10 positions agree with TRBD2. With 4 bases clipped from V and 2 bases from J, the junction kept 14 bases outside the gene matches. The CDR3 is 18 amino acids. The germline CDR1 and CDR2 sequences are SGDLS and YYNGEE.

This clonotype was counted only a few times. The chain links TRBV20-1 to TRBJ1-2, with D possibly TRBD1 on 5 matching bases. The CDR3 has 12 amino acids. CDR1 is DFQATT, CDR2 SNEGSKA, per germline (reference sequence). The germline V and J ends were trimmed by 3 bases and 8 bases, with 13 bases remaining between them. Written as DNA, the CDR3 is TGCAGTGCTAGGCGACCAGGGCGCGGCTACACCTTC. It yields the protein CSARRPGRGYTF.

This clonotype showed up just once. With a much larger clone just one base away, this may be a read error. This chain links TRBV12-3 or TRBV12-4 with TRBJ2-7, with D tentatively TRBD1 (5 bases). This CDR3 region has 13 residues. The CDR3 coding sequence is TGTGCCAGCAGTCAGGGCCTCGGCTACGACCAGTACTTC. Residues: CASSQGLGYDQYF.

This clonotype was counted at least ten times. The chain has TRBV12-3 or TRBV12-4 and TRBJ1-3, with no clear D. The CDR3 spans 13 residues. V shed 2 bases and J shed 3 bases, with 5 bases lying between them. CDR3 DNA: TGTGCCAGCAGTTTACTTCTTGGAAACACCATATATTTT. Translated: CASSLLLGNTIYF.

This clonotype was recorded many times. DNA of the CDR3: TGTGCCAGCTCACCGGCCGGACGGGATAACACTGAAGCTTTCTTT. It specifies CASSPAGRDNTEAFF. This rearrangement joins TRBV18 to TRBJ1-1; D is uncertain. The V gene lost 3 bases and the J gene lost 2 bases, with 13 bases spanning the gap. Germline assignment: CDR1 KGHSH and CDR2 LQKENI. CDR3 length: 15 residues.

This clonotype was counted only a few times. The genes are TRBV19 and TRBJ1-2; a possible D gene is TRBD1 (6 bases). The CDR3 loop spans 14 amino acids. The germline V gene encodes CDR1 LNHDA and CDR2 SQIVND (reference sequence). Between the trimmed V and J ends, which lost 3 bases and 5 bases, there was a span of 13 bases. The CDR3 DNA follows: TGTGCCAGTAGTATCGACACAGGGAGTTATGGCTACACCTTC. Amino acid sequence: CASSIDTGSYGYTF.

This clonotype occurred once. This may be a read error: a much more frequent sequence differs by one nucleotide. The J gene is TRBJ2-1, the V gene TRBV18; D is perhaps TRBD2 (6 bases). Germline values: CDR1 KGHSH, CDR2 LQKENI. The CDR3 contains 16 residues. This CDR3 is CTSSPPLATFYNEQFF. The CDR3 DNA reads TGTACCAGCTCACCACCTCTAGCGACCTTCTACAATGAGCAGTTCTTC. Full variable domain (remainder filled in from reference TRBV18 and TRBJ2-1): NAGVMQNPRHLVRRRGQEARLRCSPMKGHSHVYWYRQLPEEGLKFMVYLQKENIIDESGMPKERFSAEFPKEGPSILRIQQVVRGDSAAYFCTSSPPLATFYNEQFFGPGTRLTVL.

CDR3 in DNA: TGTGCCAGCAGTTCCAAGAGCCCTGAAGCTTTCTTT. It specifies CASSSKSPEAFF. This chain links TRBV7-2 with TRBJ1-1, with D unclear. Trimming cost V 6 bases and J 6 bases, with 11 bases left between them. The V gene's germline CDR1 is SGHTA and CDR2 FQGNSA. This CDR3 is built from 12 residues.

This clonotype was detected many times. The chain links TRBV2 to TRBJ1-5; D unresolved. There are 16 residues in the CDR3. Germline V CDR1 and CDR2: SNHLY, FYNNEI. The germline V and J ends were trimmed by 8 bases and 1 base, with 18 bases remaining between them. CDR3 residues: CASGRQIYGSNQPQHF. CDR3 in DNA: TGTGCCAGCGGCCGACAAATCTACGGGAGCAATCAGCCCCAGCATTTT.

The table lists this clonotype with many counts. The chain couples TRBV12-3 or TRBV12-4 to TRBJ2-5; 7 nucleotides match TRBD1. The CDR3 is 14 residues long. V lost 5 bases, J lost 4 bases, and 7 bases stayed unmatched. CDR3 loop: CASSPDRVGETQYF. In DNA, the CDR3 is TGTGCCAGCAGTCCAGACAGGGTAGGAGAGACCCAGTACTTC.

The chain uses TRBV6-2 or TRBV6-3 and TRBJ1-1; no firm D call. V was shortened by 0 bases and J by 6 bases, with 14 bases between the two germline ends. The germline V gene encodes CDR1 MNHEY and CDR2 SVGEGT. CDR3 length: 15 residues. CDR3 nucleotide sequence: TGTGCCAGCAGTTACTCTAGGACCCCCTGGGCTGAAGCTTTCTTT. Translated, it gives CASSYSRTPWAEAFF.

The V gene is TRBV24-1, the J gene TRBJ1-2, with TRBD1 as a possible D gene (6 bases). The V gene's germline CDR1 is KGHDR and CDR2 SFDVKD. The CDR3 sequence is 13 residues long. The V gene lost 4 bases and the J gene lost 6 bases, with 11 bases spanning the gap. CDR3 DNA: TGTGCCACCAGTGACCTAACAGGGAATGGCTACACCTTC. Translated, it gives CATSDLTGNGYTF.